This T cell receptor (beta chain) was found in a study of T cell responses to AZD1222 COVID-19 vaccine. Background on the study: It was second doses at about 4 or about 12 weeks that were pooled.

Some clones are missing from TCRdb's copy, which holds only in-frame ones; the method was immunoSEQ multiplex PCR. Among 150,000 to 200,000 clones listed, 85% to 95% were seen once. CDR1 is MNHEY, CDR2 SVGEGT, per germline. V lost 0 bases and J 5 bases, leaving 10 bases between the germline ends. The CDR3 spans 14 residues. The TCR was taken from an adult in good health. The rearrangement links TRBV6-2 or TRBV6-3 to TRBJ2-5; TRBD1 is a possible D gene (5 bases). This specimen consisted of peripheral blood, obtained on day 0 of AZD1222 vaccination. This CDR3 is CASSYSKGRETQYF. DNA of the CDR3: TGTGCCAGCAGTTACTCGAAGGGGCGGGAGACCCAGTACTTC.